The source of this T cell receptor beta chain is a study of blood T cells in healthy people across ages. The CDR3 consists of 18 residues. In germline, CDR1 is SGHDN, CDR2 FVKESK. Trimming left V 2 bases short and J 8 bases short, with 27 bases between. Using a J-beta primer mix together with a sample-barcoded 5' primer, a second PCR was run for roughly 6 to 12 cycles. A tag from a template-switch adaptor with 12 random nucleotides marked each cDNA molecule. TCRdb itself ran the 5' RACE reads through MiXCR, one entry per CDR3 protein. The data contain over 750,000 distinct CDR3 sequences, 20% to 25% of them seen just once; the ten biggest clones take up roughly a tenth. No fewer than 5.5 micrograms of total RNA were isolated from every sample. In addition, the sample was reused for a study of T cells of mothers and their children. That study reports: It was related mother-child pairs that showed slightly higher overlap than unrelated pairs, without reaching significance.

The source is a boy between 10 and 17 years old in good health. Sequencing was carried out using blood. The chain employs TRBV14 and TRBJ1-2; D perhaps matches TRBD1 (6 bases). This chain's CDR3 is CASSQRLPGQGMLAGYTF. DNA for the CDR3: TGTGCCAGCAGCCAACGCCTCCCTGGGCAGGGGATGCTTGCGGGCTACACCTTC.